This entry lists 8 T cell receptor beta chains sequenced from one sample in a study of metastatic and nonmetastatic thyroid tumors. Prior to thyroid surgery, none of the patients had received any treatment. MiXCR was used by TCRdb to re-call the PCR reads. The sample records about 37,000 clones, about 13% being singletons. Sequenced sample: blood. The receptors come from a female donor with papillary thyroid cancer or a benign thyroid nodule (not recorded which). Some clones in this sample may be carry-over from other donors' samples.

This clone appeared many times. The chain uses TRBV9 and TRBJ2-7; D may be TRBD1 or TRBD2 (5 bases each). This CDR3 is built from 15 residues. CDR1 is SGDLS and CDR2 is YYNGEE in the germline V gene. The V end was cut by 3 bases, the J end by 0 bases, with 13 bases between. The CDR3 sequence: CASSGVGVSSYEQYF. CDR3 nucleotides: TGTGCCAGCAGCGGGGTGGGGGTGAGCTCCTACGAGCAGTACTTC.

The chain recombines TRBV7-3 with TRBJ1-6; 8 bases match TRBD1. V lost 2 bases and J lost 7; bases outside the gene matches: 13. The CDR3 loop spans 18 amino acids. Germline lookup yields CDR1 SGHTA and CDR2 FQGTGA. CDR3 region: CASSLQSAGTGVNSPLHF. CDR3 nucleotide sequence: TGTGCCAGCAGCTTACAAAGCGCCGGGACAGGTGTAAATTCACCCCTCCACTTT. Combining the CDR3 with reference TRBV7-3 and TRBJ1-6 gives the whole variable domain GAGVSQTPSNKVTEKGKYVELRCDPISGHTALYWYRQSLGQGPEFLIYFQGTGAADDSGLPNDRFFAVRPEGSVSTLKIQRTERGDSAVYLCASSLQSAGTGVNSPLHFGNGTRLTVT.

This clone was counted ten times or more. The CDR3 loop is CASSQVQGTEAFF. The DNA of the CDR3 is TGTGCCAGCAGCCAAGTACAGGGCACTGAAGCTTTCTTT. The chain carries TRBV3-1 and TRBJ1-1, with D possibly being TRBD1 (6 bases). CDR3 size: 13 residues. Germline V gene lookup returns CDR1 LGHDT and CDR2 YNNKEL (reference sequence). V was trimmed by 1 base and J by 4 bases, leaving 7 bases between them.

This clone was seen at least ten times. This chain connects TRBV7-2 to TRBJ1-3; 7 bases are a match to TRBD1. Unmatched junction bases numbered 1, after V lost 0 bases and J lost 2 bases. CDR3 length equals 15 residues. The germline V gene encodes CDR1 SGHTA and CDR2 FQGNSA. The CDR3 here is CASSLAGTAGNTIYF. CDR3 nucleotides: TGTGCCAGCAGCTTAGCAGGGACAGCTGGAAACACCATATATTTT.

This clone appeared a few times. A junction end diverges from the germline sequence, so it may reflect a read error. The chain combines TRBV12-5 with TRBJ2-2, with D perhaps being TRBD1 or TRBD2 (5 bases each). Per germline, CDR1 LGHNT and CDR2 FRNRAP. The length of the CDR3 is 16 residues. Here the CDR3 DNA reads TGTGCCAGTGGTTTGACCCCCCGGGACAACACCGGGGAGCTGTTTTTT. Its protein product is CASGLTPRDNTGELFF.

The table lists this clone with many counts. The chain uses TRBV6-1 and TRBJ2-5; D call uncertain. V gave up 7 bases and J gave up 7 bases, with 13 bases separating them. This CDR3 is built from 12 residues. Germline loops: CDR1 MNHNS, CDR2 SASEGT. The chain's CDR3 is CASTQELRTQYF. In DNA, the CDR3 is TGTGCCAGCACTCAGGAGTTGCGGACCCAGTACTTC.

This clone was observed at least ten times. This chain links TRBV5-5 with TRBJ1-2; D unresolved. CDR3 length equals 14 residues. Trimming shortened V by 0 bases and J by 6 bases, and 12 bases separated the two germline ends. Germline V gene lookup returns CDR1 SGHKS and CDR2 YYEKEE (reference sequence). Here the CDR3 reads CASSLAGNPDGYTF. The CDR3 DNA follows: TGTGCCAGCAGCTTGGCGGGGAACCCTGATGGCTACACCTTC. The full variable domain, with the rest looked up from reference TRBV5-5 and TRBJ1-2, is DAGVTQSPTHLIKTRGQQVTLRCSPISGHKSVSWYQQVLGQGPQFIFQYYEKEERGRGNFPDRFSARQFPNYSSELNVNALLLGDSALYLCASSLAGNPDGYTFGSGTRLTVV.

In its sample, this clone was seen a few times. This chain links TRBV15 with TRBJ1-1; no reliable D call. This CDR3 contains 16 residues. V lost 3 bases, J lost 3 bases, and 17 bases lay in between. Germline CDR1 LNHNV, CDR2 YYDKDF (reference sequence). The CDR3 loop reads CATSSGEGWSDTEAFF. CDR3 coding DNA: TGTGCCACCAGCAGCGGGGAAGGGTGGTCGGACACTGAAGCTTTCTTT.